This TCR beta chain was documented in a study of cytomegalovirus exposure and HLA in healthy donors. Amplification used 60 Vbeta primers and 13 Jbeta primers. The assay was immunoSEQ multiplex PCR, and TCRdb's table has in-frame clones only and misses some. The table records over 150,000 clones, under 85% of them present only once. Germline V lookup: CDR1 SEHNR, CDR2 FQNEAQ (reference sequence). Deletions cut 1 base from V and 4 bases from J, with 11 bases between. This CDR3 is built from 15 residues. What was sequenced was PBMCs. The V call is TRBV7-9, the J call TRBJ1-5, with a weak D call TRBD1 (5 bases). The receptor was isolated from a male donor in good health and CMV-seronegative. The CDR3 loop reads CASSLELGGNQPQHF. CDR3 in DNA: TGTGCCAGCAGCTTAGAGCTGGGGGGGAATCAGCCCCAGCATTTT.